This T cell receptor beta chain is from a study of OX40 agonist ivuxolimab in advanced cancers. Study results and limitations: In the 0.1 to 3.0 mg/kg range, CD4+ and CD8+ blood T cells had expanded clonally by week 6.

The CDR3 is 15 residues long. The V segment lost 5 bases and the J segment 3 bases; nucleotides outside the gene matches: 6. Germline V lookup: CDR1 SGHVS, CDR2 FQNEAQ. A single count supports this clone. The antigen remains unidentified. Profiling relied on immunoSEQ multiplex PCR, and the TCRdb table lists in-frame clones only, not all of them. Counted here are over 60,000 clones, 80% to 90% occurring once; the ten biggest clones make up 0.85% to 1%. The source was CD4+ or CD8+ T cells sorted from blood, collected in a trial of the OX40 agonist ivuxolimab. This TCR came from an adult with an advanced solid tumor such as melanoma, head and neck, liver or kidney cancer. The chain links TRBV7-8 to TRBJ2-5; TRBD2 agrees at 10 bases. CDR3 protein: CASSPLAGVKETQYF. As DNA, the CDR3 is TGTGCCAGCAGCCCCCTAGCGGGAGTGAAAGAGACCCAGTACTTC.